The present T cell receptor beta chain was sequenced within a study of technical replicates of blood from a few donors (dated by TCRdb to the late 2010s). Of note for this clone: Its antigen has not been determined. Base qualities are not at hand, and no much larger clone is one base apart.

Receptors were amplified or captured by the immunoSEQ multiplex PCR assay. The table was pulled from immuneACCESS by TCRdb, which kept in-frame rearrangements only. Such tables lose some clones; where checked, under half of the loss comes from unresolved V genes, and the rest has no known cause. The sample includes about 80,000 clones, with roughly 96% observed a single time. The ten largest clones capture under 0.35% of the sample. V drops 0 bases and J drops 6 bases, leaving 9 bases in between. As encoded in the germline V gene, CDR1 is MNHEY while CDR2 is SVGAGI. The CDR3 measures 14 amino acids from cysteine to phenylalanine. Only the CDR3 region is kept as DNA, spanning 42 bases read in frame from base 1.

The specimen was T cells isolated from PBMCs. This sequence was found in a human donor in good health. The sequence links TRBV6-5 to TRBJ2-1, and possibly TRBD1, on 5 matching bases. DNA sequence: TGTGCCAGCAGTTACTCGAAAGGGGTCAATGAGCAGTTCTTC. Its translation reads: CASSYSKGVNEQFF.